These 7 T cell receptor beta chains were sequenced from one sample in a study of response to subunit inactivated influenza vaccine. TCRdb processed the RT-PCR reads anew with MiXCR; each CDR3 protein has one entry. The table lists roughly 670,000 distinct CDR3 sequences, approximately 15% of them singletons. The sequences come from PBMCs from blood, collected 14 days before vaccination. The receptor set was obtained from a man between 50 and 59 years old who received an inactivated influenza vaccine.

As regards this clonotype: A much larger clone lies one base from this, so it may be a read error. The V gene is TRBV4-2, the J gene TRBJ1-1; D call uncertain. Germline V lookup: CDR1 LGHNA, CDR2 YNFKEQ. The CDR3 loop spans 13 amino acids. CDR3: CARSLQVLTEAFF. The CDR3 DNA follows: TGTGCCAGGAGCCTGCAGGTCCTCACTGAAGCTTTCTTT.

This clonotype has more than one count but fewer than ten. This chain links TRBV7-2 with TRBJ1-6; unclear D gene. Trimming left V 2 bases short and J 10 bases short, with 12 bases between. The CDR3 has 14 amino acids. Germline V lookup: CDR1 SGHTA, CDR2 FQGNSA. The chain's CDR3 is CASSLLVLGSPLHF. Written as DNA, the CDR3 is TGTGCCAGCAGCTTATTGGTATTGGGGTCACCCCTCCACTTT.

This clonotype showed up many times. This rearrangement joins TRBV29-1 to TRBJ2-2; 7 positions match TRBD2. J gave up 5 bases and V 5 bases, and 2 bases lay outside the gene matches. This CDR3 region has 12 residues. Germline CDR1 is SQVTM and CDR2 is ANQGSEA. This CDR3 is CSVFSGTGELFF. In DNA form, the CDR3 reads TGCAGCGTTTTTAGCGGGACCGGGGAGCTGTTTTTT.

In this sample, this clonotype turned up many times. This sequence joins TRBV10-3 and TRBJ2-2; D is uncertain. Trimming took 5 bases from V and 2 from J, leaving 12 bases between them. CDR1 and CDR2 (germline): ENHRY, SYGVKD. This CDR3 spans 15 amino acids. CDR3 sequence reads: CAISSDPVNTGELFF. The CDR3 coding sequence is TGTGCCATCAGTTCGGACCCTGTCAACACCGGGGAGCTGTTTTTT.

This chain links TRBV19 with TRBJ2-3; TRBD1 matches at 7 bases. CDR1 is LNHDA, CDR2 SQIVND, per germline (reference sequence). The CDR3 loop spans 15 amino acids. Trimming cost V 4 bases and J 1 base; bases outside gene matches: 5. CDR3: CASSSTGDRTDTQYF. CDR3 DNA: TGTGCCAGTAGTAGTACAGGGGACCGCACAGATACGCAGTATTTT. Drawing the rest from reference TRBV19 and TRBJ2-3, the complete variable domain is DGGITQSPKYLFRKEGQNVTLSCEQNLNHDAMYWYRQDPGQGLRLIYYSQIVNDFQKGDIAEGYSVSREKKESFPLTVTSAQKNPTAFYLCASSSTGDRTDTQYFGPGTRLTVL.

This sequence joins TRBV21-1 and TRBJ2-3; TRBD1, as called in the table, went unchecked against the DNA. TRBV21-1 is shown as a pseudogene. This CDR3 is 16 amino acids long. Written as DNA, the CDR3 is TGTGCCAGCAGAGGGACAGCCGCCTCTAGCACAGATACGCAGTATTTT. This encodes CASRGTAASSTDTQYF.

The chain employs TRBV6-1 and TRBJ2-3; a possible D gene is TRBD1 (6 bases). Germline loops: CDR1 MNHNS, CDR2 SASEGT. The CDR3 has 16 amino acids. Between the trimmed V and J ends, which lost 5 bases and 1 base, there was a span of 16 bases. Here the CDR3 reads CASSRMGARGTDTQYF. The CDR3 DNA follows: TGTGCCAGCAGTAGGATGGGGGCACGCGGCACAGATACGCAGTATTTT.